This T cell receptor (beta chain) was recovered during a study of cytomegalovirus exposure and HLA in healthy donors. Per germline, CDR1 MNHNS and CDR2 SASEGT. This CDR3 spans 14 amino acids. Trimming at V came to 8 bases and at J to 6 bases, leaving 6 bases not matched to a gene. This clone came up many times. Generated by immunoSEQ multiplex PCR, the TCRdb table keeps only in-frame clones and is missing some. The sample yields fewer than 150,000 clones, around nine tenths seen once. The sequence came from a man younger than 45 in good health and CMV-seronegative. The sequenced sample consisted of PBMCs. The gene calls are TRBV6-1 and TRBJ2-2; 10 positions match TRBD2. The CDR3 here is CASGTSDVSGELFF. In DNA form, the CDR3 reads TGTGCCAGCGGGACTAGCGATGTCTCCGGGGAGCTGTTTTTT.